The T cell receptor beta chain under discussion was sequenced for a study of beta chain features in type 1 diabetes. Turning to this clone: Its antigen is unidentified.

This CDR3 region has 18 residues. With 2 bases clipped from V and 0 bases from J, the junction kept 9 bases outside the gene matches. CDR1 LGHNA and CDR2 YSLEER come from the germline V gene. Broader study findings: TCRB repertoires of naive, central memory and Treg cells appeared more similar among patients than among healthy donors.

Sequencing targeted expressed TCRB transcripts, as all isolated RNA had been reverse transcribed. An average approximately 4 million reads came from naive, central memory and regulatory T cell samples. TCRdb's copy holds only in-frame clones and misses some; the assay was immunoSEQ multiplex PCR. Of just over 600,000 clones listed, 15% were seen once; the top ten hold about 0.097%. The chain links TRBV4-3 to TRBJ2-1, with 8 bases fitting TRBD2. Sequencing was carried out using naive CD4+ T cells from blood. The sequence derives from a man in his late teens or twenties in good health. The chain's CDR3 is CASSQSGTRKSSYNEQFF. CDR3 DNA sequence: TGCGCCAGCAGCCAATCCGGGACTAGGAAGAGCTCCTACAATGAGCAGTTCTTC.